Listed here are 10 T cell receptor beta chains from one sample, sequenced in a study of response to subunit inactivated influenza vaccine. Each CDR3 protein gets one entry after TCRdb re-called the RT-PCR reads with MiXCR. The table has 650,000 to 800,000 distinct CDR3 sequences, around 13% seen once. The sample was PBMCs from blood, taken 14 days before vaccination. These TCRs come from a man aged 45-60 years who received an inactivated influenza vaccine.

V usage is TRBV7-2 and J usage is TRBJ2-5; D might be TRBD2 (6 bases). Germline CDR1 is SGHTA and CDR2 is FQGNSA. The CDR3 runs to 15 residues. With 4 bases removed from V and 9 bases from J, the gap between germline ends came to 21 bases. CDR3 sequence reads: CASSSGTPRVTAQYF. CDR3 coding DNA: TGTGCCAGCAGCTCGGGGACTCCTCGGGTGACGGCCCAGTACTTC.

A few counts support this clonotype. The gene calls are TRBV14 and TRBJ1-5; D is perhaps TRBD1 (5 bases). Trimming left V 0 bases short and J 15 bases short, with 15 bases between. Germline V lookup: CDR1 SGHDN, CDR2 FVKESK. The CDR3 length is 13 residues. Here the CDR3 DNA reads TGTGCCAGCAGCCAAGATCTTTGGGGCCCTCGGCATTTT. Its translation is CASSQDLWGPRHF. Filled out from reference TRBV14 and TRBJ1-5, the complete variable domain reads EAGVTQFPSHSVIEKGQTVTLRCDPISGHDNLYWYRRVMGKEIKFLLHFVKESKQDESGMPNNRFLAERTGGTYSTLKVQPAELEDSGVYFCASSQDLWGPRHFGDGTRLSIL.

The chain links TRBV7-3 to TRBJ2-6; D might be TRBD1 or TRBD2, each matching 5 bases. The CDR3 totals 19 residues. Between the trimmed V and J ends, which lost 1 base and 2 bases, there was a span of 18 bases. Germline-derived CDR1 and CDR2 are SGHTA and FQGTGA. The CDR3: CASSLIGGRGDTGANVLTF. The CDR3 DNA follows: TGTGCCAGCAGCTTAATCGGCGGCCGAGGGGATACTGGGGCCAACGTCCTGACTTTC.

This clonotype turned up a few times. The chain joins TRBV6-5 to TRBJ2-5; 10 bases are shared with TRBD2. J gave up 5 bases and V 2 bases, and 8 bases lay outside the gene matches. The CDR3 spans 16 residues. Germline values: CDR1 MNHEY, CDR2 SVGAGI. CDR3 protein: CASSYLSGRAGETQYF. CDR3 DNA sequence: TGTGCCAGCAGTTACCTCAGCGGGAGGGCTGGGGAGACCCAGTACTTC.

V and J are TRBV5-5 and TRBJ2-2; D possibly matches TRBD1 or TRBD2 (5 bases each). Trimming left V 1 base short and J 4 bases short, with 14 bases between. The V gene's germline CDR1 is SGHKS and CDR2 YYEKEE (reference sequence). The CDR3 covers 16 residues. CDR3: CASSLNLRGRTGELFF. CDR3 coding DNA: TGTGCCAGCAGCTTGAATTTACGGGGCCGCACCGGGGAGCTGTTTTTT.

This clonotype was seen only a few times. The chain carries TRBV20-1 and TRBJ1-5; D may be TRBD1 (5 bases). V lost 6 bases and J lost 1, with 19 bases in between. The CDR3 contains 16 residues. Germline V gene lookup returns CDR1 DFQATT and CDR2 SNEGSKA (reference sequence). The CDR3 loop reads CSASVPGRMSNQPQHF. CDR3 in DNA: TGCAGTGCCAGCGTCCCGGGACGGATGAGCAATCAGCCCCAGCATTTT.

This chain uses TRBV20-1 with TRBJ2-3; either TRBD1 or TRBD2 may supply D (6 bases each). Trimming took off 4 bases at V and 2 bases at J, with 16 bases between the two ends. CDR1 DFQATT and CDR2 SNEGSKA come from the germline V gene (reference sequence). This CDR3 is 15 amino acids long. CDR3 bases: TGCAGTGCTATGTCTCAGGGGAGGTTCACAGATACGCAGTATTTT. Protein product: CSAMSQGRFTDTQYF.

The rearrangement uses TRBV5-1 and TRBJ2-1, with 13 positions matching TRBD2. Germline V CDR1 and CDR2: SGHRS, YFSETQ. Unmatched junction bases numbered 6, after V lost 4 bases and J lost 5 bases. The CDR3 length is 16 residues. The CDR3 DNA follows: TGCGCCAGCAGCCAACGGACTAGCGGGAGTAACAATGAGCAGTTCTTC. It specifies CASSQRTSGSNNEQFF.

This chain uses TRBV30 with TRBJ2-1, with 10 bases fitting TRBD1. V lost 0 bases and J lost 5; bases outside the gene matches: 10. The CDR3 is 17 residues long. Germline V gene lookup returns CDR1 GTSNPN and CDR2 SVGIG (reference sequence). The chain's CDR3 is CAWSVLGTGVLHNEQFF. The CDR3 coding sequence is TGTGCCTGGAGTGTACTAGGGACAGGGGTCCTTCACAATGAGCAGTTCTTC.

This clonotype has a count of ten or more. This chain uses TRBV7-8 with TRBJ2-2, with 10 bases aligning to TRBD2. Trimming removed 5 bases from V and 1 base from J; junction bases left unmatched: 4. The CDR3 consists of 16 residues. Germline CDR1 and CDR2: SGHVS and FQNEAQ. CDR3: CASSPRTSGNTGELFF. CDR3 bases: TGTGCCAGCAGCCCCAGGACTAGCGGGAACACCGGGGAGCTGTTTTTT.